This is a list of T cell receptor beta chains from one sample in a study of T cells in severe cutaneous drug reactions. TCRdb reanalyzed the multiplex PCR reads, giving one entry per CDR3 protein sequence and no DNA. The table lists around 8,000 distinct CDR3 sequences. Sequenced material: cells from a skin blister. The receptor set was obtained from a human donor with a severe cutaneous adverse drug reaction. Each CDR3 is given with its conserved first and last residue. Fields, in order: clone size, V gene, J gene, CDR3 protein. A clone size is listed for some rows: how often the clone was seen (once, few, many), or a class if it is expanded.

-	TRBV27	TRBJ2-1	CASSLWSGRAYNEQFF
medium-sized	TRBV7-6	TRBJ2-3	CASSSLRDTQYF
-	TRBV20-1	TRBJ2-2	CSALLLAVNTGELFF
medium-sized	TRBV11-2	TRBJ1-5	CASSYSEGQPQHF
-	TRBV28	TRBJ2-1	CASAGQVYNEQFF
-	TRBV5-6	TRBJ1-1	CASSYVQNTEAFF
medium-sized	TRBV6-2/TRBV6-3	TRBJ1-2	CASSYPPGGDDGYTF
-	TRBV28	TRBJ2-7	CASSFSQREPNYEQYF
medium-sized	TRBV12-3/TRBV12-4	TRBJ2-2	CASSNRDVANTGELFF
-	TRBV6-1	TRBJ2-1	CATTRSQVGEQFF
-	TRBV19	TRBJ2-2	CASVYAGELFF
medium-sized	TRBV6-4	TRBJ2-1	CASSDSIRLAGGINEQFF
medium-sized	TRBV5-4	TRBJ2-7	CASSLGGTEQYF
-	TRBV5-6	TRBJ2-2	CASSLPLQVDTGELFF
-	TRBV7-9	TRBJ2-5	CASSNPRTAQETQYF
-	TRBV6-5	TRBJ2-7	CASRGWGLAGENSYEQYF
large	TRBV2	TRBJ2-1	CASSMVYGEQFF
-	TRBV28	TRBJ2-2	CASTRTGPGELFF
-	TRBV6-2/TRBV6-3	TRBJ2-5	CASSLGLGGQETQYF
-	TRBV27	TRBJ2-7	CASSGTGLPYEQYF
-	TRBV28	TRBJ2-1	CASSRTAEQFF
medium-sized	TRBV27	TRBJ2-1	CASSGRGGRYEQFF
-	TRBV13	TRBJ2-3	CASSLSYDTQYF
-	TRBV7-8	TRBJ1-4	CASSLAGVGVFNEKLFF
-	TRBV29-1	TRBJ2-7	CSVGGGQSLTYEQYF
-	TRBV10-2	TRBJ2-1	CASSLSGFRGSPYNEQFF
-	TRBV28	TRBJ2-7	CASSLAASGSIYEQYF
-	TRBV2	TRBJ2-5	CASTMPPQETQYF
-	TRBV19	TRBJ1-2	CASIGQGAYGYTF
-	TRBV6-2/TRBV6-3	TRBJ2-5	CASRQEWTQYF
-	TRBV11-3	TRBJ2-1	CASSLGPDRVGYNEQFF
-	TRBV12-3/TRBV12-4	TRBJ2-7	CASSQASGRQVEQYF
-	TRBV4-3	TRBJ1-1	CASSQSRTGPEAFF
-	TRBV28	TRBJ1-1	CASSFEGLNTEAFF
medium-sized	TRBV18	TRBJ2-2	CASSPLQPNTGELFF
-	TRBV9	TRBJ2-3	CASSVDWTWATQYF
-	TRBV7-9	TRBJ2-2	CARGGGNTGELFF
hyperexpanded	TRBV12-3/TRBV12-4	TRBJ2-7	CASSLGQGEYF
-	TRBV28	TRBJ2-7	CASSPGGGRVEQYF
-	TRBV29-1	TRBJ2-7	CSALGSAEQYF
-	TRBV29-1	TRBJ2-1	CSVVGTEYNEQFF
-	TRBV7-2	TRBJ1-6	CASSLSPGGNSPLHF
medium-sized	TRBV5-4	TRBJ2-7	CASSLGPSGSPTGYEQYF
-	TRBV18	TRBJ2-7	CASSLDILGSSYEQYF
medium-sized	TRBV2	TRBJ2-7	CASSDPGLAEDYEQYF
-	TRBV28	TRBJ2-3	CASSFSTSDDTDTQYF
-	TRBV29-1	TRBJ1-1	CSVLMTGLEAFF
-	TRBV3-1	TRBJ2-3	CASSQGTSRIDTQYF
-	TRBV13	TRBJ1-1	CASSVTTAEAFF